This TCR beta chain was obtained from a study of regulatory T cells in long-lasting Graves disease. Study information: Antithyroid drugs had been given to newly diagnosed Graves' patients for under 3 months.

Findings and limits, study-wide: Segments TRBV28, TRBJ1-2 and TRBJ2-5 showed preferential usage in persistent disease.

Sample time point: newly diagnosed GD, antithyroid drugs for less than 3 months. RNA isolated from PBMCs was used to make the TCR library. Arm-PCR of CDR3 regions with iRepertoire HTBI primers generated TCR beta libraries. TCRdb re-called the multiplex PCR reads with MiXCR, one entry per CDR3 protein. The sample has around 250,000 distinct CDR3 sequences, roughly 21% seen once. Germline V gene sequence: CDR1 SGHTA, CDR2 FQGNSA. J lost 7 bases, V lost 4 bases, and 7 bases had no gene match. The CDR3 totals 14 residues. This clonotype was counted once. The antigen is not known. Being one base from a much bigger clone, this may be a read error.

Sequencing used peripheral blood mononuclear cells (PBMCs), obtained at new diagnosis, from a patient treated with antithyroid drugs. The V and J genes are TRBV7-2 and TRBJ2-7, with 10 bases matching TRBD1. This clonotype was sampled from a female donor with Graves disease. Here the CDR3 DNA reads TGTGCCAGCAGCTGGACAGGGGGATACAATGAGCAGTACTTC. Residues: CASSWTGGYNEQYF.